This passage covers 8 T cell receptor beta chains from one sample sequenced in a study of blood T cell repertoires in COVID-19. Assay: immunoSEQ multiplex PCR; the TCRdb copy retains only in-frame clones and omits some. Of just over 650,000 clones in the sample, just under 90% are singletons; the top ten hold about 0.24%. The specimen was peripheral blood. These TCRs come from a young woman with acute or convalescent COVID-19.

The genes are TRBV6-5 and TRBJ2-3, with 7 positions matching TRBD2. This CDR3 has 12 amino acids. Per germline, CDR1 MNHEY and CDR2 SVGAGI. V was clipped by 8 bases and J by 3 bases; unmatched bases: 2. CDR3 coding DNA: TGTGCCAGCGCCGGGGGGACAGATACGCAGTATTTT. Protein sequence: CASAGGTDTQYF.

The V and J genes are TRBV6-5 and TRBJ1-3; 7 bases fit TRBD1. Germline CDR1 is MNHEY and CDR2 is SVGAGI. The CDR3 covers 16 residues. V dropped 0 bases and J dropped 4; count of bases not matched to a gene: 6. The CDR3, as DNA: TGTGCCAGCAGTTACTCCCAGGGGGAGCGGGGAAACACCATATATTTT. Translated: CASSYSQGERGNTIYF.

The chain links TRBV6-6 to TRBJ1-2; the match to TRBD1 covers 9 bases. Germline CDR1 is MNHNY and CDR2 is SVGAGI (reference sequence). J gave up 8 bases and V 4 bases, and 2 bases lay outside the gene matches. The CDR3 sequence is 12 residues long. The CDR3 region is CASSLGTGGYTF. CDR3 nucleotides: TGTGCCAGCAGTTTAGGGACAGGGGGCTACACCTTC.

This clone appeared many times. The gene calls are TRBV7-2 and TRBJ1-2, with D uncertain. From germline, CDR1 is SGHTA and CDR2 FQGNSA. The CDR3 runs to 14 residues. The ends were cut back, 5 bases at V and 2 bases at J, with 12 bases in the middle. The CDR3 coding sequence is TGTGCCAGCAGCCTGAGGGAGGCCAACTATGGCTACACCTTC. This gives the protein CASSLREANYGYTF. Variable domain in full (rest from reference TRBV7-2 and TRBJ1-2): GAGVSQSPSNKVTEKGKDVELRCDPISGHTALYWYRQSLGQGLEFLIYFQGNSAPDKSGLPSDRFSAERTGGSVSTLTIQRTQQEDSAVYLCASSLREANYGYTFGSGTRLTVV.

The chain joins TRBV30 to TRBJ1-3; weak D call: TRBD1 (5 bases). CDR1 GTSNPN and CDR2 SVGIG come from the germline V gene (reference sequence). V shed 5 bases and J shed 2 bases, with 13 bases lying between them. The CDR3 extends over 14 amino acids. Written as DNA, the CDR3 is TGTGCCTGGTGGGGGGTCTTCACTGGAAACACCATATATTTT. Protein sequence: CAWWGVFTGNTIYF. Variable domain in full (rest from reference TRBV30 and TRBJ1-3): SQTIHQWPATLVQPVGSPLSLECTVEGTSNPNLYWYRQAAGRGLQLLFYSVGIGQISSEVPQNLSASRPQDRQFILSSKKLLLSDSGFYLCAWWGVFTGNTIYFGEGSWLTVV.

The CDR3 loop reads CATSNTGELFF. For the CDR3, the DNA is TGTGCCACCTCGAACACCGGGGAGCTGTTTTTT. The rearrangement links TRBV2 to TRBJ2-2; no firm D call. V lost 10 bases to trimming and J lost 0 bases, with 3 bases between them. CDR3 size: 11 residues. Germline V gene lookup returns CDR1 SNHLY and CDR2 FYNNEI.

This sequence joins TRBV27 and TRBJ2-3; 15 positions agree with TRBD2. The CDR3 totals 15 residues. CDR1 is MNHEY, CDR2 SMNVEV, per germline (reference sequence). V was clipped by 4 bases and J by 6 bases; unmatched bases: 2. This CDR3 reads CASSWGTSGGDTQYF. For the CDR3, the DNA is TGTGCCAGCAGTTGGGGGACTAGCGGGGGGGATACGCAGTATTTT.

The gene calls are TRBV7-2 and TRBJ1-3, with D unclear. V dropped 2 bases and J dropped 0 bases, with 8 bases sitting between them. The germline CDR1 and CDR2 sequences are SGHTA and FQGNSA. This CDR3 contains 15 residues. The CDR3 reads CASSLQAYSGNTIYF. Here the CDR3 DNA reads TGTGCCAGCAGCTTACAGGCCTACTCTGGAAACACCATATATTTT.